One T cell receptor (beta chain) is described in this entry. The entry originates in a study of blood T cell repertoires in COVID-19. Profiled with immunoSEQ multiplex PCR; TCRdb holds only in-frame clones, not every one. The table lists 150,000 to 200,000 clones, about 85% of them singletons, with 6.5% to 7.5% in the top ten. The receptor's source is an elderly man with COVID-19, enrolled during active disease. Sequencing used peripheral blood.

The DNA of the CDR3 is TGTGCCAGCAGCTTAGACCCCCCGGACAGAAATCAGCCCCAGCATTTT. This translates into CASSLDPPDRNQPQHF. The chain is built from TRBV11-3 and TRBJ1-5, with D perhaps matching TRBD1 (6 bases). Germline V lookup: CDR1 SGHNT, CDR2 YENEEA. Between the trimmed V and J ends, which lost 0 bases and 4 bases, there was a span of 13 bases. The CDR3 loop spans 16 amino acids.